This T cell receptor (beta chain) comes out of a study of blood T cell repertoires in COVID-19. Overall study context: T cells, B-cell-depleted T cells, or PBMCs provided the cDNA or gDNA that served as material.

Donors were grouped by their self-reported clinical history. The CDR3 extends over 12 amino acids. Germline CDR1 LGHDT, CDR2 YNNKEL (reference sequence). The V end was cut by 4 bases, the J end by 1 base, with 4 bases between. Data came from immunoSEQ multiplex PCR; TCRdb stores just in-frame clones and leaves some out. This sample has 310,000 or so clones; more than 75% occur once, and the top ten carry 8.5% to 12%. V usage is TRBV3-1 (or the pseudogene TRBV3-2) and J usage is TRBJ1-1; the D is unclear. Sequenced input: PBMCs or T cells enriched from blood (not recorded which). The sequence was obtained from a young woman who had recovered from COVID-19. DNA of the CDR3: TGTGCCAGCAGCCTCGGGAACACTGAAGCTTTCTTT. Translation: CASSLGNTEAFF.